This T cell receptor (beta chain) was found in a study of T cell repertoires in cytomegalovirus infection. The study, taken as a whole, reports: HLA-C-restricted TCR beta clonotypes specific for CMV led the ex vivo response.

TCRdb reprocessed the reads with MiXCR, giving one entry per CDR3 protein. Here the sample spans 700,000 to 900,000 distinct CDR3 sequences, 25% to 30% being singletons. Germline V gives CDR1 DFQATT, CDR2 SNEGSKA (reference sequence). Trimming removed 0 bases from V and 2 bases from J, with 13 bases in between. This CDR3 region has 15 residues. This clonotype appeared once. The antigen remains undetermined. The J gene is TRBJ1-2, the V gene TRBV20-1; D gene uncertain. Sample: cultured CD8+ T cells from PBMCs, taken from culture after CMV antigen stimulation. The TCR comes from a human donor in good health (CMV status not recorded). Some clones in this sample may be carry-over from other donors' samples. The DNA for the CDR3 is TGCAGTGCTAGAGATCAAGAGAAGGGAAACTATGGCTACACCTTC. Protein: CSARDQEKGNYGYTF.